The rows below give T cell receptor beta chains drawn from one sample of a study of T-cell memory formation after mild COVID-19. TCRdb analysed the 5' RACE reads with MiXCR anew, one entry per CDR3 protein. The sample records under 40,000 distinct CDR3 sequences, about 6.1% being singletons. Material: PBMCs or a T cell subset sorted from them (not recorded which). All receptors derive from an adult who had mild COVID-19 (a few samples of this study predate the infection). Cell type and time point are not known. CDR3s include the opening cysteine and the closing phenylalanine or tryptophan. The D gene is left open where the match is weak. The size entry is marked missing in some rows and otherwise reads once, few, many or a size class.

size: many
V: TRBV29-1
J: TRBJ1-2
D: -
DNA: TGCAGCGTTTGGGAAACGGGACGCTATGGCTACACCTTC
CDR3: CSVWETGRYGYTF

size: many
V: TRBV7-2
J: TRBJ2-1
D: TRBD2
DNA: TGTGCCAGCAGCTTAAGGGTGGGACTAGGAACCTACAATGAGCAGTTCTTC
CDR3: CASSLRVGLGTYNEQFF

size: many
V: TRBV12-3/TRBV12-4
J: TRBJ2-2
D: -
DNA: TGTGCCAGCAGAGTGGGGCGGACCGGGGAGCTGTTTTTT
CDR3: CASRVGRTGELFF

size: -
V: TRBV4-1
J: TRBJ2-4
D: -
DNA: TGCGCCACCTCGGGTGCGGGCTTTCTGGCCAAAAACATTCAGTACTTC
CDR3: CATSGAGFLAKNIQYF

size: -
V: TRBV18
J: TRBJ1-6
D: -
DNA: TGTGCCAGCTCACCACGGGAGGGTAATAATTCACCCCTCCACTTT
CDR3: CASSPREGNNSPLHF

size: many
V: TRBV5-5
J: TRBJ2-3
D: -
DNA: TGTGCCAGCAGCCCCGACGTTCCTAGCACAGATACGCAGTATTTT
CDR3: CASSPDVPSTDTQYF

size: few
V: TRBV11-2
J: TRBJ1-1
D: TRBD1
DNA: TGTGCCAGCAGAGCCGGCTACAGGGGGAACACTGAAGCTTTCTTT
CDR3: CASRAGYRGNTEAFF

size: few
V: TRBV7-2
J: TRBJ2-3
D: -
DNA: TGTGCCAGCAGCTACTACACAGATACGCAGTATTTT
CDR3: CASSYYTDTQYF

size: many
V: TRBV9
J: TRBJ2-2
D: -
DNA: TGTGCCAGCAGCGAAGGGTACACCGGGGAGCTGTTTTTT
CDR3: CASSEGYTGELFF

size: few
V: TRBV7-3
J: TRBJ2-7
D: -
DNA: TGTGCCACCTCAATAAAGGGGGGCTACGAGCAGTACTTC
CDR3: CATSIKGGYEQYF

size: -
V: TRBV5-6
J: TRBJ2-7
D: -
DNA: TGTGCCAGCAGCTTGATCTACCGGGGGACCACCGGCGAGCAGTACTTC
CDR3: CASSLIYRGTTGEQYF

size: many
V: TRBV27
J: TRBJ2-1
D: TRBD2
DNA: TGTGCCAGCAGAATAACCGGGACTAGCAACTACAATGAGCAGTTCTTC
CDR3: CASRITGTSNYNEQFF

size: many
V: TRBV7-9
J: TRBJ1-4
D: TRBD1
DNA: TGTGCCAGCAGCTCACAGGGGGCCGGTAATGAAAAACTGTTTTTT
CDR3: CASSSQGAGNEKLFF

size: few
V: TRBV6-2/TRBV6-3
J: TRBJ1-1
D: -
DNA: TGTGCCAGCAGTTACGACACAGGGTTGGTCACTGAAGCTTTCTTT
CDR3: CASSYDTGLVTEAFF

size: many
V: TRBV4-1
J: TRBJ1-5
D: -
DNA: TGCGCCAGCAGCCAAGGAGGCAGGGGACCACCCCTTAGCAATCAGCCCCAGCATTTT
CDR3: CASSQGGRGPPLSNQPQHF

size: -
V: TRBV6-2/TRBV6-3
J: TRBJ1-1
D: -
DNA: TGTGCCAGCAGTTACTCAGTCCGGACACCACTGAACACTGAAGCTTTCTTT
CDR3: CASSYSVRTPLNTEAFF

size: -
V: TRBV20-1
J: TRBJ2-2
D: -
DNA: TGCAGTGCTAGAGGCGGCAGCGCCGCGAACACCGGGGAGCTGTTTTTT
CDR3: CSARGGSAANTGELFF

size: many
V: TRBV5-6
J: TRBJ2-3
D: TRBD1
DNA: TGTGCCAGCAGCTTGGAACAGGGGCGCGTTATAGATACGCAGTATTTT
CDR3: CASSLEQGRVIDTQYF

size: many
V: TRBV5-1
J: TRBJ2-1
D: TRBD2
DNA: TGCGCCAGCAGGCACTCCGGGACTAGCGGGAAAAATGAGCAGTTCTTC
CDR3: CASRHSGTSGKNEQFF

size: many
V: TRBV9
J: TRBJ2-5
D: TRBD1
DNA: TGTGCCAGCAGCGTAGACGGACAGGGGCGGGAGACCCAGTACTTC
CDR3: CASSVDGQGRETQYF

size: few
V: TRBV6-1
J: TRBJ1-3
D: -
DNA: TGTGCCAGCAGCTCTGAAATGGGAAACACCATATATTTT
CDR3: CASSSEMGNTIYF

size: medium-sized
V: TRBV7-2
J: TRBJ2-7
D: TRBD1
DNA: TGTGCCAGCGGGACAGTCTCCTACGAGCAGTACTTC
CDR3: CASGTVSYEQYF

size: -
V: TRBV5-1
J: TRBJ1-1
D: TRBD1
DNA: TGCGCCAGCAGCATGGGACAGGGGAATCGTCCGAACACTGAAGCTTTCTTT
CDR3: CASSMGQGNRPNTEAFF

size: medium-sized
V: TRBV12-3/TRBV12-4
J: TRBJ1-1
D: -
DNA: TGTGCCAGCAGCAAAGAGCAGAACACTGAAGCTTTCTTT
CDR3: CASSKEQNTEAFF

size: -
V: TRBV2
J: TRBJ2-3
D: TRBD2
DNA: TGTGCCAGCAGTGGCACTAGCGGGGGGAAGACGCAGTATTTT
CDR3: CASSGTSGGKTQYF

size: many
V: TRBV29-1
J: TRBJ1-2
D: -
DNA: TGCAGCGTTGCAGAAACGAACAGGGCGAGCTACACCTTC
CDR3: CSVAETNRASYTF

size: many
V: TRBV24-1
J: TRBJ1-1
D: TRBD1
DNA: TGTGCCACCAAAGCGACTGAGGGGGCGCGGACTGAAGCTTTCTTT
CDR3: CATKATEGARTEAFF

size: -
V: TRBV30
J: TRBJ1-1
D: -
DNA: TGTGCCTGGAGTGTTGTAGGCGACACTGAAGCTTTCTTT
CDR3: CAWSVVGDTEAFF

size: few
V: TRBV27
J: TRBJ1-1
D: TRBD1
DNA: TGTGCCAGCAGCCGAGGGGACAGGGGAGGGAACACTGAAGCTTTCTTT
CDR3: CASSRGDRGGNTEAFF

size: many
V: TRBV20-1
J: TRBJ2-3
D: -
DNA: TGCAGTGCTAGAATCCAGCCCTCCACAGATACGCAGTATTTT
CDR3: CSARIQPSTDTQYF

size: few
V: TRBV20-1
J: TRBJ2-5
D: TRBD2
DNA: TGCAGTGCTAGTGGGCTAGCGGGAGCGCAAGAGACCCAGTACTTC
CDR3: CSASGLAGAQETQYF

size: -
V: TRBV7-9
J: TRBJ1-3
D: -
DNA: TGTGCCAGCAGCTTAGGAGGGTCCTCTGGAAACACCATATATTTT
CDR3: CASSLGGSSGNTIYF

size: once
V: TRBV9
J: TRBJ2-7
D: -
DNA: TGTGCCAGCAGCGTAGCTCTAGGGGACGAGCAGTACTTC
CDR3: CASSVALGDEQYF

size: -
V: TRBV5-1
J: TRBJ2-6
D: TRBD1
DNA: TGCGCCAGCAGCGCCGGGACAGTGTTTTCTGGGGCCAACGTCCTGACTTTC
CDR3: CASSAGTVFSGANVLTF

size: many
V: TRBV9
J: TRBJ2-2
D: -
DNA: TGTGCCAGCAGCGTAGTCATGGTATCCGGGGAGCTGTTTTTT
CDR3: CASSVVMVSGELFF

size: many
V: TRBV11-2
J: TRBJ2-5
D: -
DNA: TGTGCCAGCAGCTTAGCCCCAGGGGCTCAAGAGACCCAGTACTTC
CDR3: CASSLAPGAQETQYF

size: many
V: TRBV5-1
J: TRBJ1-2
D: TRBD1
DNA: TGCGCCAGCAGCTCTACAGGGGGTAACTATGGCTACACCTTC
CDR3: CASSSTGGNYGYTF

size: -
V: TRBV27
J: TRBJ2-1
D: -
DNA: TGTGCCAGCAGTTTGTCTGTTACCCCTACTGGGAAGCAGTTCTTC
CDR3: CASSLSVTPTGKQFF

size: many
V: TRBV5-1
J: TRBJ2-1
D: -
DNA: TGCGCCAGCAGCTTGGTAGGGAGCGGAGGGGGGAATGAGCAGTTCTTC
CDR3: CASSLVGSGGGNEQFF

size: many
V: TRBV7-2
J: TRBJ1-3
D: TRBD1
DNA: TGTGCCAGCAACATCGGGACAGGGGGCAGAGGAAACACCATATATTTT
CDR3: CASNIGTGGRGNTIYF

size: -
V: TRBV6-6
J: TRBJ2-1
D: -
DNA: TGTGCCAGCAGTGACGGGACGGTTGGCTATGAGCAGTTCTTC
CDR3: CASSDGTVGYEQFF

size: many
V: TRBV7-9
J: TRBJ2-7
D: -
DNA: TGTGCCAGCAGCTTGGGGAGCGGGTTCTACGAGCAGTACTTC
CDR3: CASSLGSGFYEQYF

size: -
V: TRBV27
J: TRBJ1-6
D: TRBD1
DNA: TGTGCCAGCAGTGCACGGACAGGGGGCAGGTATTCACCCCTCCACTTT
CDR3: CASSARTGGRYSPLHF

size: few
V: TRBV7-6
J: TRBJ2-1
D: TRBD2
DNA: TGTGCCAGCGCCGAGGGAGGGTACAATGAGCAGTTCTTC
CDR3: CASAEGGYNEQFF